Described below is a single TCR beta chain sequence and its context. This sample was included in a study of cytomegalovirus exposure and HLA in healthy donors. Per germline, CDR1 SGHVS and CDR2 FQNEAQ. The trim removed 1 base at V and 4 bases at J, leaving 4 bases unmatched. This CDR3 comprises 15 residues. The primer mix had 60 Vbeta and 13 Jbeta primers. Clones were sequenced by immunoSEQ multiplex PCR, and TCRdb holds only the in-frame ones, with some missing. The sample has approximately 88,000 clones, approximately 76% seen once. The sequence was collected from a male donor in good health and CMV-seronegative. The sample comprised PBMCs. The rearrangement joins TRBV7-8 to TRBJ1-2, with 9 positions matching TRBD1. DNA of the CDR3: TGTGCCAGCAGCTTAGTTACAGGGGGCCTCTATGGCTACACCTTC. Translation gives CASSLVTGGLYGYTF.